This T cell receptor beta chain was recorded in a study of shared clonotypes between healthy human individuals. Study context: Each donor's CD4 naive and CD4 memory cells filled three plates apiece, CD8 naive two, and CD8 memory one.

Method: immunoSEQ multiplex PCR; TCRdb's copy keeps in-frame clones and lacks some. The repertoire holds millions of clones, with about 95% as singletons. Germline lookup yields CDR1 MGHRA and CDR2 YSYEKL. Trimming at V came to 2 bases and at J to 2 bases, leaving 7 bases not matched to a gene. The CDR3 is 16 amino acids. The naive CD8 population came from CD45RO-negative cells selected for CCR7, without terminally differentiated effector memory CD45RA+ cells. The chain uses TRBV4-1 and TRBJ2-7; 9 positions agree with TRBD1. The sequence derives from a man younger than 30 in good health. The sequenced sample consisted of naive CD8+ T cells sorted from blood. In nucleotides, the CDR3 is TGCGCCAGCAGCCAAACTTCGGGACAGGGACCCTACGAGCAGTACTTC. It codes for CASSQTSGQGPYEQYF.